Sequencing of this T cell receptor beta chain was carried out in a study of CD8 T cells in ankylosing spondylitis. Findings of the study overall: It appeared that ankylosing spondylitis blood was characterized by a TCR beta motif of about eight highly homologous variants.

TCRdb re-analysed the 5' RACE reads in MiXCR, keeping a single row per CDR3 protein. The table records roughly 350,000 distinct CDR3 sequences, roughly 8% of them present only once. The CDR3 sequence is 15 residues long. In germline, CDR1 is MNHEY, CDR2 SMNVEV (reference sequence). The V segment lost 8 bases and the J segment 4 bases; nucleotides outside the gene matches: 10. This clonotype was detected many times. The target antigen is unknown. The receptor was derived from a male donor with ankylosing spondylitis. The sequenced material came from blood, either unsorted or a sorted T cell fraction (not recorded which). The J gene is TRBJ2-1, the V gene TRBV27; TRBD1 agrees at 8 bases. The CDR3 protein is CASSDRASFYNEQFF. CDR3 sequence (DNA): TGTGCCAGCTCGGACAGGGCCTCATTTTACAATGAGCAGTTCTTC.